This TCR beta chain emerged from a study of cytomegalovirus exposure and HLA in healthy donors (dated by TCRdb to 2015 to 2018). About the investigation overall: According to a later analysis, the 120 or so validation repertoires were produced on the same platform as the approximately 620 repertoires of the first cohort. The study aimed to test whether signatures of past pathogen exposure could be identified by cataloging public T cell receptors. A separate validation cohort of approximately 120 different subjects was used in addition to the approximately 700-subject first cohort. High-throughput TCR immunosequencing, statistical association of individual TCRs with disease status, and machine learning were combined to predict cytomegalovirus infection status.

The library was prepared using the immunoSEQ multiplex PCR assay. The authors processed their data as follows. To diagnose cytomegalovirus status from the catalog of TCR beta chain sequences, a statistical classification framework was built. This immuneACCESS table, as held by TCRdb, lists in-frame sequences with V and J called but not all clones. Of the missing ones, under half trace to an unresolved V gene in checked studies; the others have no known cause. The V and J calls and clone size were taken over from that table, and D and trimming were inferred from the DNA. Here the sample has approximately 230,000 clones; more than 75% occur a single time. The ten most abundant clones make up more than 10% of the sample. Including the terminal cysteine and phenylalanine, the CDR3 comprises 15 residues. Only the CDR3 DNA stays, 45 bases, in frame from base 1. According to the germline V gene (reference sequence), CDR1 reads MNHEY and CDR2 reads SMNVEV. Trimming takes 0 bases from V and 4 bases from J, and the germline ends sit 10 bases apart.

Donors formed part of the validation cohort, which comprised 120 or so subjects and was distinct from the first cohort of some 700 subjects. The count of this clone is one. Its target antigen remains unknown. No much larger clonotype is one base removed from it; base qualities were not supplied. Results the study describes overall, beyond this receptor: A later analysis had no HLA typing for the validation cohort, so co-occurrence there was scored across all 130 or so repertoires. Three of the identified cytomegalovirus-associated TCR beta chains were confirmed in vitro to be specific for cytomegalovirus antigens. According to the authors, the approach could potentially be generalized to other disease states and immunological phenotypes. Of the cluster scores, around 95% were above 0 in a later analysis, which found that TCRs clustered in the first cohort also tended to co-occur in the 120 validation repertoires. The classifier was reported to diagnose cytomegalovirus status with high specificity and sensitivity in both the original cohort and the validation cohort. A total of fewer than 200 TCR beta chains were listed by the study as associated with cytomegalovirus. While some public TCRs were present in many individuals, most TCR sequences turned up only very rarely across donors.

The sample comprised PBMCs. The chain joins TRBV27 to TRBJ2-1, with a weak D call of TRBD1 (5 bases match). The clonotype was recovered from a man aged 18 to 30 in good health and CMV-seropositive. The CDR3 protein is CASSLSNRGYNEQFF. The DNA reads TGTGCCAGCAGTTTATCGAATAGGGGATACAATGAGCAGTTCTTC.